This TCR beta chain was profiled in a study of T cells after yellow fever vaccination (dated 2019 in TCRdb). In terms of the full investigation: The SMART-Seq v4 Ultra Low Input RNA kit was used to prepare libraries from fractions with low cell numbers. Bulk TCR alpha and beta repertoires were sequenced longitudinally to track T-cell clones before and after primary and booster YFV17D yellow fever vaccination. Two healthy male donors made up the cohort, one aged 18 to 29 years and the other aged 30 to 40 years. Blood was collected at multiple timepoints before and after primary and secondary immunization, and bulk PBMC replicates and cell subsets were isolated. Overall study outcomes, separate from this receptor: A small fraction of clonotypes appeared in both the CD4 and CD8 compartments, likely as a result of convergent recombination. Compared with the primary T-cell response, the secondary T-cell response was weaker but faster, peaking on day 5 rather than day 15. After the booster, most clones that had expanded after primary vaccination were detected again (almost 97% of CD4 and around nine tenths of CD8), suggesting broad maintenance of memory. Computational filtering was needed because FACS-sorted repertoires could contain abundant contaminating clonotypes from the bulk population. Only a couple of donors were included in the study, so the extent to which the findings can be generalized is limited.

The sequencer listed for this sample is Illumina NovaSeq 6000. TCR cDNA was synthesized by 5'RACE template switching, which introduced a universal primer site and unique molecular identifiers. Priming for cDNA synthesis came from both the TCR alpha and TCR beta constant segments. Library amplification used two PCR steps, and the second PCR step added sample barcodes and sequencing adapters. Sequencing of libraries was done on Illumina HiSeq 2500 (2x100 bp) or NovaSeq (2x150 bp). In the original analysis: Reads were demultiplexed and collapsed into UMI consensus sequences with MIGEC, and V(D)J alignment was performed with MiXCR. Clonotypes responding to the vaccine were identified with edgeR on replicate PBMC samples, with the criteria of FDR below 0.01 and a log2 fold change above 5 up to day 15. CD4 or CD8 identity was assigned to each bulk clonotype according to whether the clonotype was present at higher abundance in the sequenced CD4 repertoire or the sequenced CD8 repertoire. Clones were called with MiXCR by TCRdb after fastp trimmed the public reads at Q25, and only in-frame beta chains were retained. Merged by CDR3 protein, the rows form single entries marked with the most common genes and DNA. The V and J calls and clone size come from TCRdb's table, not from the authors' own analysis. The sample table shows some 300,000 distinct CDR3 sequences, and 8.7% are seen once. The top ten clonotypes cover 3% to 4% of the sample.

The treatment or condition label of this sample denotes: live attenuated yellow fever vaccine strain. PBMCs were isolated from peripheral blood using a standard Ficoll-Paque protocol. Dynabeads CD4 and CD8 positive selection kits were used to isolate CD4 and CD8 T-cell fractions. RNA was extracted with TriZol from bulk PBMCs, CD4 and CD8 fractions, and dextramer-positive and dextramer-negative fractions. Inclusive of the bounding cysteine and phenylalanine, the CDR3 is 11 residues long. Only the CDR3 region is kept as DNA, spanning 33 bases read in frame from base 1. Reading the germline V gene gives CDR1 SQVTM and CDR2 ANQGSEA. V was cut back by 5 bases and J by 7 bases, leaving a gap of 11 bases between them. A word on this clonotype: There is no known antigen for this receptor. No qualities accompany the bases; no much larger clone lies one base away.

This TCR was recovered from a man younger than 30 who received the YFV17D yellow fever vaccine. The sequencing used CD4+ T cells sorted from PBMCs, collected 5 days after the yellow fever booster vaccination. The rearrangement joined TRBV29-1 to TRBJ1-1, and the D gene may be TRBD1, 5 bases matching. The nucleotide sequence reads TGCAGCGTTCGCTGGGGCAGTGAAGCTTTCTTT. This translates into CSVRWGSEAFF.